This entry lists 5 T cell receptor beta chains sequenced from one sample in a study of blood T cells in healthy people across ages. Sample-barcoded 5' priming and a J-beta primer mix drove a second PCR of about 7 to 11 cycles. MiXCR, run by TCRdb on the 5' RACE reads, gives a single entry per CDR3 protein. The repertoire consists of roughly 680,000 distinct CDR3 sequences, with under 65% occurring once and the leading ten covering roughly 12%. What was sequenced was blood. These receptor sequences come from a woman aged 80 or over in good health.

V gene TRBV20-1 combines with J gene TRBJ2-1; TRBD2 is a possible D gene (6 bases). Germline V gene sequence: CDR1 DFQATT, CDR2 SNEGSKA (reference sequence). Between the trimmed V and J ends, which lost 0 bases and 7 bases, there was a span of 25 bases. The CDR3 length is 18 residues. The CDR3 reads CSARDPAPGEVVGNEQFF. For the CDR3, the DNA is TGCAGTGCTAGAGATCCCGCCCCCGGGGAGGTCGTGGGGAATGAGCAGTTCTTC.

This clonotype has at least ten counts. The V call is TRBV20-1, the J call TRBJ2-1; 7 bases match TRBD2. V lost 7 bases, J lost 7 bases, and 10 bases stayed unmatched. Germline V CDR1 and CDR2: DFQATT, SNEGSKA (reference sequence). The CDR3 sequence is 13 residues long. In DNA, the CDR3 is TGCAGTGTTCCGGGACTAAGTAGGAATGAGCAGTTCTTC. Its protein product is CSVPGLSRNEQFF.

The chain carries TRBV29-1 and TRBJ2-7, with 9 bases that match TRBD1. Looked up from germline, CDR1 is SQVTM and CDR2 is ANQGSEA. The CDR3 is 13 residues long. Trimming at V came to 6 bases and at J to 4 bases, leaving 7 bases not matched to a gene. CDR3 DNA sequence: TGCAGCGTCCGCCCGGGACAGGGTTACGAGCAGTACTTC. This gives the protein CSVRPGQGYEQYF.

The sample holds many counts of this clonotype. The gene calls are TRBV29-1 and TRBJ2-3; no definite D call. Trimming removed 6 bases at V and 6 bases at J, with 16 bases between. Germline lookup yields CDR1 SQVTM and CDR2 ANQGSEA. The CDR3 length is 13 residues. CDR3 residues: CSVPRLGGDTQYF. CDR3 coding DNA: TGCAGCGTCCCCCGGTTGGGTGGGGATACGCAGTATTTT.

In this sample, this clonotype turned up a few times. This chain links TRBV12-3 or TRBV12-4 with TRBJ2-1; D may correspond to TRBD1 or TRBD2 (6 bases each). This CDR3 is built from 15 residues. Trimming pared 5 bases from V and 5 bases from J, leaving 16 bases between. The CDR3 loop reads CASSPWYGGHNEQFF. The CDR3 nucleotides read TGTGCCAGCAGTCCTTGGTACGGGGGCCACAATGAGCAGTTCTTC.